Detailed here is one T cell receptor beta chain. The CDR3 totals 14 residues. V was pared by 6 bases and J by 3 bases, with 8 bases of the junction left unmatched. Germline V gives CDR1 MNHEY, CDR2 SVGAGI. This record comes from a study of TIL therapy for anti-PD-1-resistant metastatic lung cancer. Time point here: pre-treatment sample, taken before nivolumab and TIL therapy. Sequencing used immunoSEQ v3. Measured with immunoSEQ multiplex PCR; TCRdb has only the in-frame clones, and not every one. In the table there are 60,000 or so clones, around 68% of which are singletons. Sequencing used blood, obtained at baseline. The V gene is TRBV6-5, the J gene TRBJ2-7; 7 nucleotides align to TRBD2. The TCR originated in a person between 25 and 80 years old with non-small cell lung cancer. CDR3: CASRRDYGFYEQYF. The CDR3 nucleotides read TGTGCCAGCAGGAGGGACTACGGTTTCTACGAGCAGTACTTC.